Each of the 21 T cell receptor beta chains below was sequenced from the same sample in a study of T cells expressing NK-cell markers. From the 5' RACE reads, TCRdb lists one entry per CDR3 protein and no DNA. The sample totals about 170,000 distinct CDR3 sequences. Sequences were obtained from blood T cells: a sorted CD56 or NKG2C T cell subset, CD4+ or CD8+ T cells, or bulk PBMC T cells (not recorded which). The origin of the receptors is a man aged 18-70 years in good health.

The chain employs TRBV7-8 and TRBJ2-7; lacking DNA, the TRBD1 call made by TCRdb goes unchecked. The length of the CDR3 is 15 residues. Germline values: CDR1 SGHVS, CDR2 FQNEAQ. The CDR3 region is CASSTGTASSVEQYF.

The V call is TRBV12-3 or TRBV12-4, the J call TRBJ1-2. The CDR3 loop spans 13 amino acids. CDR3 loop: CASSSSAPYGYTF.

The CDR3 loop is CASSPLSQETSVYEKLFF. The V and J genes are TRBV18 and TRBJ1-4; TCRdb designates TRBD1, a call that cannot be tested without DNA. This CDR3 spans 18 amino acids. Germline V gene sequence: CDR1 KGHSH, CDR2 LQKENI.

This chain joins TRBV6-1 and TRBJ2-3; the TCRdb call, TRBD2, lacks DNA for checking. Germline-derived CDR1 and CDR2 are MNHNS and SASEGT. The CDR3 spans 15 residues. The CDR3 here is CASASGALVTDTQYF.

The V and J genes are TRBV5-1 and TRBJ2-5; lacking DNA, the TRBD1 call made by TCRdb goes unchecked. The CDR3 covers 15 residues. The germline V gene has CDR1 SGHRS and CDR2 YFSETQ. The CDR3 here is CASSPDREYQETQYF.

The rearrangement uses TRBV9 and TRBJ2-3; TCRdb names TRBD1, which stays unverified in the absence of DNA. The CDR3 is 17 residues long. In germline, CDR1 is SGDLS, CDR2 YYNGEE. The CDR3 sequence: CASSVEGGTGATDTQYF.

The rearrangement links TRBV2 to TRBJ1-4; TCRdb gives TRBD1 as the D gene, but with no DNA this cannot be confirmed. Germline-derived CDR1 and CDR2 are SNHLY and FYNNEI. The CDR3 runs 18 residues. CDR3 region: CASSEAVAGAGVDEKLFF.

The rearrangement uses TRBV12-3 or TRBV12-4 and TRBJ2-3; there is no DNA to check the TCRdb D call of TRBD2. The length of the CDR3 is 16 residues. The CDR3 loop reads CASSFPSGAPPDTQYF.

The CDR3 loop reads CASSHLQGVHGELFF. This chain joins TRBV4-1 and TRBJ2-2; TCRdb returns TRBD1, unconfirmable since there is no DNA. The CDR3 contains 15 residues. Per germline, CDR1 MGHRA and CDR2 YSYEKL.

The chain uses TRBV13 and TRBJ2-7. The CDR3 totals 11 residues. CDR1 is PRHDT and CDR2 is FYEKMQ in the germline V gene (reference sequence). This chain's CDR3 is CASSSEYEQYF. Supplemented by reference TRBV13 and TRBJ2-7, the full variable domain reads AAGVIQSPRHLIKEKRETATLKCYPIPRHDTVYWYQQGPGQDPQFLISFYEKMQSDKGSIPDRFSAQQFSDYHSELNMSSLELGDSALYFCASSSEYEQYFGPGTRLTVT.

The genes are TRBV5-5 and TRBJ2-3; TCRdb names TRBD1, which stays unverified in the absence of DNA. CDR3 length equals 15 residues. Germline loops: CDR1 SGHKS, CDR2 YYEKEE (reference sequence). This CDR3 reads CASRRQAGSTDTQYF.

The chain joins TRBV7-9 to TRBJ1-2; TCRdb proposes TRBD1, but this gene call is untestable without DNA. The germline V gene has CDR1 SEHNR and CDR2 FQNEAQ (reference sequence). The CDR3 covers 15 residues. The CDR3 protein is CASSAYMAGDYGYTF.

The chain combines TRBV12-3 or TRBV12-4 with TRBJ2-3; the TCRdb call, TRBD1, lacks DNA for checking. This CDR3 is built from 16 residues. The CDR3 loop reads CASSPLGGARTDTQYF.

This chain uses TRBV20-1 with TRBJ2-1; TCRdb reports TRBD2, a call that lacks DNA to check it against. CDR1 and CDR2 (germline): DFQATT, SNEGSKA (reference sequence). CDR3 length: 15 amino acids. CDR3 sequence: CSARGRAAGGNEQFF.

The CDR3 spells CASSVDSTSTDTQYF. The chain uses TRBV9 and TRBJ2-3; TCRdb selects TRBD2, and the lack of DNA leaves this call unchecked. The CDR3 contains 15 residues. Germline CDR1 reads SGDLS; CDR2 reads YYNGEE.

The genes are TRBV4-2 and TRBJ2-4; the D call of TRBD2 rests on TCRdb alone, since no DNA is present to check it. The germline CDR1 and CDR2 sequences are LGHNA and YNFKEQ. CDR3 size: 16 residues. CDR3 in amino acids: CASSQDYGGAIDIQYF.

The chain has TRBV7-6 and TRBJ1-1; TCRdb lists TRBD1, though no DNA is available to test this call. The germline CDR1 and CDR2 sequences are SGHVS and FNYEAQ. The CDR3 runs 13 residues. CDR3 sequence: CASSLQGHTEAFF.

CDR3: CASSPGQPSSGNTIYF. This chain uses TRBV7-9 with TRBJ1-3; with no DNA, the TCRdb D assignment of TRBD1 cannot be verified. This CDR3 comprises 16 residues. Per germline, CDR1 SEHNR and CDR2 FQNEAQ (reference sequence).

The chain employs TRBV28 and TRBJ2-7; the D call of TRBD1 rests on TCRdb alone, since no DNA is present to check it. CDR1 and CDR2 from the germline V gene are MDHEN and SYDVKM. CDR3 size: 16 residues. This chain's CDR3 is CASSRLGGQRGYEQYF.

The genes are TRBV2 and TRBJ2-1; TCRdb gives TRBD2 as the D gene, but with no DNA this cannot be confirmed. Germline V gives CDR1 SNHLY, CDR2 FYNNEI. The CDR3 has 15 residues. This CDR3 reads CASSRTSGGAREQFF.

The J gene is TRBJ2-3, the V gene TRBV2; TCRdb indicates TRBD1, and absent DNA this call remains unverified. Germline CDR1 and CDR2: SNHLY and FYNNEI. The CDR3 runs 18 residues. CDR3 protein: CASSNPVKGQEGTDTQYF.